Shown below are 28 T cell receptor beta chains from a single sample sequenced in a study of cytomegalovirus exposure and HLA in healthy donors. PCR used 60 Vbeta primers and 13 Jbeta primers. Here immunoSEQ multiplex PCR was the method, and the copy in TCRdb shows in-frame clones only, minus some. The sample records some 180,000 clones, 65% to 85% being singletons. Material for sequencing was PBMCs. The receptors were gathered from a girl aged 5 to 17 in good health and CMV-seropositive.

The gene calls are TRBV20-1 and TRBJ1-2; D might be TRBD1 (5 bases). V was cut by 3 bases and J by 6 bases, with 8 bases left in between. Germline values: CDR1 DFQATT, CDR2 SNEGSKA (reference sequence). The CDR3 sequence is 11 residues long. The CDR3 DNA sequence: TGCAGTGCTAGTGGGGCCGATGGCTACACCTTC. Amino acids: CSASGADGYTF.

The J gene is TRBJ2-7, the V gene TRBV10-3; D is uncertain. This CDR3 has 13 residues. Germline V gene sequence: CDR1 ENHRY, CDR2 SYGVKD. V lost 1 base and J lost 3, with 7 bases in between. The CDR3 here is CAISEYRDYEQYF. CDR3 nucleotide sequence: TGTGCCATCAGTGAGTACAGAGACTACGAGCAGTACTTC.

This chain links TRBV6-5 with TRBJ1-1, with D uncertain. V was clipped by 6 bases and J by 3 bases, with 8 bases between them. The CDR3 is made up of 12 amino acids. Germline CDR1 reads MNHEY; CDR2 reads SVGAGI. The CDR3 region is CASSSTYTEAFF. The CDR3 DNA reads TGTGCCAGCAGCTCAACTTACACTGAAGCTTTCTTT.

The chain uses TRBV18 and TRBJ1-2; 7 nucleotides agree with TRBD1. The germline V gene encodes CDR1 KGHSH and CDR2 LQKENI. The CDR3 is 17 residues long. Trimming at V came to 3 bases and at J to 8 bases, leaving 18 bases not matched to a gene. CDR3 region: CASSPTGTPFMVGGYTF. For the CDR3, the DNA is TGTGCCAGCTCACCGACAGGGACCCCGTTCATGGTCGGGGGCTACACCTTC.

The chain is built from TRBV30 and TRBJ2-5; possibly TRBD1 for D (6 bases). Germline V gene lookup returns CDR1 GTSNPN and CDR2 SVGIG (reference sequence). Trimming pared 1 base from V and 2 bases from J, leaving 14 bases between. CDR3 size: 15 residues. The CDR3 DNA is TGTGCCTGGAGTGGGGGGCGTGATCTGCAAGAGACCCAGTACTTC. It encodes CAWSGGRDLQETQYF.

This clone has a single count. The rearrangement uses TRBV28 and TRBJ1-5, with 9 bases that match TRBD1. This CDR3 is 15 amino acids long. Trimming cost V 3 bases and J 5 bases; bases outside gene matches: 5. CDR1 and CDR2 from the germline V gene are MDHEN and SYDVKM. For the CDR3, the DNA is TGTGCCAGCAGTTTCGGTGACAGGGGGTATCAGCCCCAGCATTTT. Translated, it gives CASSFGDRGYQPQHF.

The genes are TRBV7-9 and TRBJ2-7; 11 bases fit TRBD2. CDR3 length: 17 amino acids. In germline, CDR1 is SEHNR, CDR2 FQNEAQ (reference sequence). After removal of 5 bases from V and 7 bases from J, the junction contained 16 bases not matched to a gene. CDR3 protein: CASSHPSGLAEGGEQYF. The CDR3 DNA reads TGTGCCAGCAGCCACCCCTCGGGACTAGCGGAGGGGGGAGAGCAGTACTTC.

This clone has only one observation. This chain joins TRBV2 and TRBJ2-1, with 7 bases fitting TRBD2. The CDR3 totals 15 residues. Germline V gives CDR1 SNHLY, CDR2 FYNNEI. V lost 4 bases to trimming and J lost 3 bases; unmatched junction nucleotides: 6. The CDR3 region is CASSVVERGYNEQFF. CDR3 bases: TGTGCCAGCAGTGTAGTTGAGCGGGGCTACAATGAGCAGTTCTTC.

This chain uses TRBV7-2 with TRBJ2-7, with 8 bases aligning to TRBD2. Trimming took 0 bases from V and 0 from J; bases not matched to a gene: 1. CDR1 and CDR2 (germline): SGHTA, FQGNSA. The CDR3 contains 15 residues. The CDR3 is CASSLATSGSYEQYF. DNA of the CDR3: TGTGCCAGCAGCTTAGCAACTAGCGGCTCCTACGAGCAGTACTTC.

The chain couples TRBV6-4 to TRBJ2-1, with 9 bases matching TRBD1. This CDR3 contains 16 residues. In germline, CDR1 is MRHNA, CDR2 SNTAGT. Germline trimming cut 0 bases from V and 0 bases from J; bases unmatched to any gene: 0. The CDR3 spells CASSDSDRGSYNEQFF. The CDR3, as DNA: TGTGCCAGCAGTGACTCGGACAGGGGCTCCTACAATGAGCAGTTCTTC.

This clone has just one count. This chain connects TRBV29-1 to TRBJ1-1; no clear D gene. Trimming removed 4 bases from V and 0 bases from J, with 12 bases in between. Looked up from germline, CDR1 is SQVTM and CDR2 is ANQGSEA. This CDR3 spans 14 amino acids. CDR3 sequence: CSVGAQAMNTEAFF. The CDR3, as DNA: TGCAGCGTTGGGGCTCAGGCTATGAACACTGAAGCTTTCTTT.

The V and J genes are TRBV5-1 and TRBJ1-2, with unresolved D. V shed 1 base and J shed 0 bases, with 13 bases lying between them. The CDR3 runs 16 residues. Germline-derived CDR1 and CDR2 are SGHRS and YFSETQ. The CDR3 DNA is TGCGCCAGCAGCTTGTCGGCAGGCGACACTAACTATGGCTACACCTTC. This encodes CASSLSAGDTNYGYTF.

The rearrangement uses TRBV4-1 and TRBJ1-2; D is possibly TRBD1 (5 bases). The CDR3 has 17 amino acids. V gave up 0 bases and J gave up 8 bases, with 22 bases separating them. CDR1 is MGHRA, CDR2 YSYEKL, per germline. CDR3 DNA sequence: TGCGCCAGCAGCCAAGATTTAACCGGGGGGGGTCGGGGCGGCTACACCTTC. Protein: CASSQDLTGGGRGGYTF.

The chain employs TRBV5-1 and TRBJ1-4; 7 bases align to TRBD1. After removal of 4 bases from V and 6 bases from J, the junction contained 6 bases not matched to a gene. The CDR3 covers 14 residues. Germline loops: CDR1 SGHRS, CDR2 YFSETQ. CDR3 sequence reads: CASSPGQVDEKLFF. The CDR3 DNA follows: TGCGCCAGCAGCCCCGGACAGGTTGATGAAAAACTGTTTTTT. The full variable domain, in which reference TRBV5-1 and TRBJ1-4 provide the parts outside the CDR3, is KAGVTQTPRYLIKTRGQQVTLSCSPISGHRSVSWYQQTPGQGLQFLFEYFSETQRNKGNFPGRFSGRQFSNSRSEMNVSTLELGDSALYLCASSPGQVDEKLFFGSGTQLSVL.

The rearrangement uses TRBV5-1 and TRBJ1-1; TRBD1 is a possible D gene (5 bases). The germline gives CDR1 SGHRS, CDR2 YFSETQ. Trimming shortened V by 2 bases and J by 5 bases, and 13 bases separated the two germline ends. The CDR3 is 14 residues long. CDR3 loop: CASSFLAGGTEAFF. CDR3 coding DNA: TGCGCCAGCAGCTTCCTGGCGGGGGGGACTGAAGCTTTCTTT.

This sequence joins TRBV19 and TRBJ2-1; 7 nucleotides match TRBD2. The V segment lost 3 bases and the J segment 0 bases; nucleotides outside the gene matches: 8. Germline V CDR1 and CDR2: LNHDA, SQIVND (reference sequence). The CDR3 has 17 amino acids. CDR3 in amino acids: CASSIDRLAYSYNEQFF. The CDR3 DNA reads as TGTGCCAGTAGTATCGATCGACTAGCCTACTCCTACAATGAGCAGTTCTTC.

The J gene is TRBJ2-1, the V gene TRBV2; 7 positions match TRBD2. The germline CDR1 and CDR2 sequences are SNHLY and FYNNEI. Germline trimming cut 4 bases from V and 3 bases from J; bases unmatched to any gene: 9. CDR3 length: 16 residues. The CDR3 reads CASSAQLAGLYNEQFF. The CDR3 DNA follows: TGTGCCAGCAGTGCCCAATTAGCGGGCCTCTACAATGAGCAGTTCTTC.

This rearrangement joins TRBV4-1 to TRBJ1-3; D is uncertain. The germline V gene has CDR1 MGHRA and CDR2 YSYEKL. V shed 1 base and J shed 2 bases, with 12 bases lying between them. This CDR3 is built from 16 residues. The chain's CDR3 is CASSQVFRMTGNTIYF. CDR3 DNA: TGCGCCAGCAGCCAAGTGTTCAGGATGACTGGAAACACCATATATTTT.

The V gene is TRBV29-1, the J gene TRBJ2-3; perhaps TRBD1 as D (6 bases). The CDR3 covers 11 residues. V lost 4 bases and J 9 bases, leaving 11 bases between the germline ends. Germline V gene data show CDR1 as SQVTM and CDR2 as ANQGSEA. The CDR3 reads CSVGAGVTQYF. CDR3 in DNA: TGCAGCGTTGGGGCAGGGGTCACGCAGTATTTT.

This clone was seen a single time. This sequence joins TRBV29-1 and TRBJ1-1; perhaps TRBD1 as D (6 bases). CDR1 and CDR2 (germline): SQVTM, ANQGSEA. The CDR3 consists of 13 residues. Trimming shortened V by 5 bases and J by 4 bases, and 14 bases separated the two germline ends. CDR3 coding DNA: TGCAGCGTTTCCCGGGGGGGCTCCACTGAAGCTTTCTTT. It codes for CSVSRGGSTEAFF.

This clone has a handful of counts. The rearrangement links TRBV19 to TRBJ1-1, with 12 bases fitting TRBD1. Germline V lookup: CDR1 LNHDA, CDR2 SQIVND (reference sequence). With V trimmed by 5 bases and J by 11 bases, 12 bases remained unmatched. The CDR3 covers 15 residues. Here the CDR3 DNA reads TGTGCCAGTAGTGACCCCGGGACAGGGGGCCCTAGGGCTTTCTTT. This translates into CASSDPGTGGPRAFF.

The chain joins TRBV29-1 to TRBJ2-3, with a weak D call TRBD2 (6 bases). The CDR3 spans 15 residues. The V and J ends lost 3 bases and 3 bases respectively, with 16 bases between them. Germline loops: CDR1 SQVTM, CDR2 ANQGSEA. CDR3 residues: CSVDQKTRVTDTQYF. The CDR3 DNA reads TGCAGCGTTGACCAGAAGACTAGGGTTACAGATACGCAGTATTTT.

This clone was seen a handful of times. This chain connects TRBV7-3 to TRBJ1-3, with a possible D match to TRBD1 (5 bases). V lost 2 bases to trimming and J lost 4 bases, with 15 bases between them. Germline V lookup: CDR1 SGHTA, CDR2 FQGTGA. The CDR3 length is 16 residues. The CDR3 loop reads CASSLSPQGSGNTIYF. The CDR3 DNA sequence: TGTGCCAGCAGCTTATCCCCTCAGGGATCAGGAAACACCATATATTTT. The complete variable domain, with remaining parts taken from reference TRBV7-3 and TRBJ1-3, reads GAGVSQTPSNKVTEKGKYVELRCDPISGHTALYWYRQSLGQGPEFLIYFQGTGAADDSGLPNDRFFAVRPEGSVSTLKIQRTERGDSAVYLCASSLSPQGSGNTIYFGEGSWLTVV.

The J gene is TRBJ1-1, the V gene TRBV5-4; possibly TRBD1 for D (6 bases). Germline lookup yields CDR1 SGHNT and CDR2 YYREEE (reference sequence). This CDR3 spans 13 amino acids. V lost 0 bases, J lost 6 bases, and 9 bases lay in between. The CDR3 is CASSLAGAPEAFF. CDR3 coding DNA: TGTGCCAGCAGCTTGGCAGGGGCCCCTGAAGCTTTCTTT.

This sequence joins TRBV2 and TRBJ1-3, with D possibly TRBD1 on 5 matching bases. The CDR3 consists of 16 residues. Between the trimmed V and J ends, which lost 5 bases and 4 bases, there was a span of 18 bases. The germline CDR1 and CDR2 sequences are SNHLY and FYNNEI. The CDR3 reads CASSLGRGAAGNTIYF. In DNA form, the CDR3 reads TGTGCCAGCAGTCTGGGCCGCGGGGCTGCGGGAAACACCATATATTTT.

CDR3 in amino acids: CARQGSGYEQYF. The CDR3 nucleotides read TGTGCCCGACAGGGTAGCGGCTACGAGCAGTACTTC. The chain links TRBV30 to TRBJ2-7; TRBD1 is a possible D gene (7 bases). The length of the CDR3 is 12 residues. Germline V lookup: CDR1 GTSNPN, CDR2 SVGIG (reference sequence). With 8 bases removed from V and 3 bases from J, the gap between germline ends came to 14 bases.

This chain joins TRBV7-2 and TRBJ1-1, with D maybe TRBD1 (6 bases). Germline V lookup: CDR1 SGHTA, CDR2 FQGNSA. The CDR3 runs 13 residues. The V end was cut by 2 bases, the J end by 10 bases, with 14 bases between. CDR3: CASSLYRGFVAFF. DNA for the CDR3: TGTGCCAGCAGCTTATATAGGGGGTTTGTAGCTTTCTTT.

CDR3 sequence reads: CASSLEGDSNQPQHF. CDR3 bases: TGTGCCAGCAGCTTAGAAGGGGATAGCAATCAGCCCCAGCATTTT. The chain couples TRBV11-2 to TRBJ1-5, with D perhaps matching TRBD1 (5 bases). Trimming shortened V by 0 bases and J by 0 bases, and 6 bases separated the two germline ends. Germline lookup yields CDR1 SGHAT and CDR2 FQNNGV. The CDR3 contains 15 residues.